This entry concerns a single T cell receptor beta chain. Its target is unknown. UMIs that included a 6-nucleotide sample barcode were added by template switching, which took place during cDNA synthesis. TCRdb reprocessed the 5' RACE reads and stores each CDR3 protein as one record, lacking DNA. The sample has a few hundred thousand distinct CDR3 sequences. This sample was included in a study of monozygotic twins with inflammatory bowel disease. Study-wide results and caveats: Immunosuppressive treatments differing between patients may have added repertoire variability. Any single strong signal or clonotype tied to IBD lacked support. In the analysis, different T cell subtypes could not be told apart.

Germline V gene data show CDR1 as SEHNR and CDR2 as FQNEAQ (reference sequence). The CDR3 runs 15 residues. The chain carries TRBV7-9 and TRBJ1-2; TCRdb's D gene call, TRBD1, goes unchecked for lack of DNA. This TCR was sampled from a human donor with ulcerative colitis or Crohn's disease, or a healthy co-twin of an affected twin (not recorded which). The sample taken for sequencing was blood. CDR3 residues: CASSLEQGAPYGYTF.